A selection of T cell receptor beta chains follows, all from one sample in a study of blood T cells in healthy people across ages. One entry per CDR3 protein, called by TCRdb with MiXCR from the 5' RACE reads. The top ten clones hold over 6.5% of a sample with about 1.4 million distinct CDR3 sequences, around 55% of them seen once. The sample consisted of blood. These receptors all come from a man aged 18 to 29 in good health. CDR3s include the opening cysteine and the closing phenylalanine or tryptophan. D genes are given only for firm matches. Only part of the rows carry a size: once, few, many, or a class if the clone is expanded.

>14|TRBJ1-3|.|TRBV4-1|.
CASSQDHVGNTIYF
TGCGCCAGCAGCCAAGACCACGTCGGAAACACCATATATTTT
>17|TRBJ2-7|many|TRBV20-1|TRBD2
CSARDMLAGGSPYEQYF
TGCAGTGCTAGAGATATGCTAGCGGGAGGAAGTCCCTACGAGCAGTACTTC
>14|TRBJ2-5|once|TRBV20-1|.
CSAREVVSQETQYF
TGCAGTGCTCGAGAGGTGGTGTCGCAAGAGACCCAGTACTTC
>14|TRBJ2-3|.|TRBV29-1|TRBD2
CSAWSGRGTDTQYF
TGCAGCGCGTGGAGCGGGAGGGGCACAGATACGCAGTATTTT
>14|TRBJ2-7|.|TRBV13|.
CASSSQGHRSEQYF
TGTGCCAGCAGCTCCCAAGGACACCGTTCCGAGCAGTACTTC
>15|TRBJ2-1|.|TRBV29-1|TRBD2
CNVDPSGRTTNEQFF
TGCAACGTTGACCCCAGCGGGAGAACAACAAATGAGCAGTTCTTC
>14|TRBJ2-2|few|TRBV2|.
CASSFVSNTGELFF
TGTGCCAGTTCGTTTGTTTCGAACACCGGGGAGCTGTTTTTT
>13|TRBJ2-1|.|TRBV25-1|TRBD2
CASSATGGGEQFF
TGTGCCAGCAGTGCGACGGGAGGAGGTGAGCAGTTCTTC
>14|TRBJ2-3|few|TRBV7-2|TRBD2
CASGLAGVADTQYF
TGTGCCAGCGGACTAGCGGGGGTCGCAGATACGCAGTATTTT
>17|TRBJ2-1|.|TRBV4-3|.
CASSQDTNYLKGNEQFF
TGCGCCAGCAGCCAAGATACGAACTACCTAAAGGGGAATGAGCAGTTCTTC
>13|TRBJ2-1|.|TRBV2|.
CASTPGSANEQFF
TGTGCCAGCACCCCAGGAAGCGCGAACGAGCAGTTCTTC
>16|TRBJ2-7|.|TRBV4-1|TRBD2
CASSQDPPSGYYEQYF
TGCGCCAGCAGCCAAGATCCGCCTAGCGGGTATTACGAGCAGTACTTC
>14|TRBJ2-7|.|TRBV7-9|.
CASSLSQTNYEQYF
TGTGCCAGCAGCTTGAGTCAGACGAACTACGAGCAGTACTTC
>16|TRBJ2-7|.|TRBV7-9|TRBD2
CASSLALAGADYEQYF
TGTGCCAGCAGCTTAGCACTAGCGGGCGCGGATTACGAGCAGTACTTC
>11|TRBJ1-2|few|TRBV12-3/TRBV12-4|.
CASSLRTDYTF
TGTGCCAGCAGTTTAAGGACAGACTACACCTTC
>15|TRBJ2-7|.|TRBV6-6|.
CASTHSPTGDYEQYF
TGTGCCAGCACCCACTCCCCCACAGGAGACTACGAGCAGTACTTC
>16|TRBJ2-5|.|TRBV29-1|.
CSVESGRGGAQETQYF
TGCAGCGTTGAATCTGGCCGCGGGGGCGCGCAAGAGACCCAGTACTTC
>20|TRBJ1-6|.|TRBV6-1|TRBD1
CASTTRPPDRASSYNSPLHF
TGTGCCAGCACCACCAGGCCCCCCGACAGGGCATCCTCCTATAATTCACCCCTCCACTTT
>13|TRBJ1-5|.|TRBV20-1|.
CSATEDSNQPQHF
TGCAGTGCTACGGAGGATAGCAATCAGCCCCAGCATTTT
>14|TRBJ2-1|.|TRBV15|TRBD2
CATSRDPQRGGQFF
TGTGCCACCAGCAGAGATCCACAGCGGGGGGGGCAGTTCTTC
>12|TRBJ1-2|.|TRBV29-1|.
CSVDGLGYGYTF
TGCAGCGTGGACGGTCTAGGCTATGGCTACACCTTC
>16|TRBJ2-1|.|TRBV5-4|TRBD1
CASSSVGDDRGFEQFF
TGTGCCAGCAGCTCGGTGGGGGACGACAGGGGATTTGAGCAGTTCTTC
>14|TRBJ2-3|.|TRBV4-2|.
CASSQEFRGDTQYF
TGTGCCAGCAGCCAAGAATTCAGAGGTGATACGCAGTATTTT
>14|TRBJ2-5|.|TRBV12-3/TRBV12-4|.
CASSFTQGGETQYF
TGTGCCAGCAGTTTCACACAGGGAGGAGAGACCCAGTACTTC
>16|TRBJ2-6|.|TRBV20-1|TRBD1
CSARGQGAPGANVLTF
TGCAGTGCTAGAGGACAGGGGGCGCCTGGGGCCAACGTCCTGACTTTC
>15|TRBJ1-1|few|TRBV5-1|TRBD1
CASSRTGTGGSEAFF
TGCGCCAGCAGCCGAACCGGGACAGGGGGATCTGAAGCTTTCTTT
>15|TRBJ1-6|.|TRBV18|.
CASSERQLENSPLHF
TGTGCCAGCTCAGAACGACAGTTGGAGAATTCACCCCTCCACTTT
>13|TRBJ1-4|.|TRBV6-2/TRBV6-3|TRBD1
CASGDRANEKLFF
TGTGCCAGCGGCGACAGGGCTAACGAAAAACTGTTTTTT
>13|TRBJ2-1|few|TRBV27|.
CASHGPRNNEQFF
TGTGCCAGCCATGGGCCTCGGAACAATGAGCAGTTCTTC
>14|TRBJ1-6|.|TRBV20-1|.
CSAREGTLYSPLHF
TGCAGTGCTAGGGAGGGGACTCTATATTCACCCCTCCACTTT
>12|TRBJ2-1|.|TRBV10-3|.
CASHNGGTLQFF
TGTGCCTCCCATAACGGGGGTACATTGCAGTTCTTC
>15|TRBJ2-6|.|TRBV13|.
CASSDTGSGANVLTF
TGTGCCAGCAGCGATACAGGTTCTGGGGCCAACGTCCTGACTTTC